The 26 T cell receptor beta chains reported below all come from one sample, sequenced in a study of vaccination and CD4 T cells after COVID-19 (dated by TCRdb to 2022 to 2024). The label giving this sample's treatment or condition can be read as: approximately 11-day PBMC culture with coronavirus spike peptide pools or control peptides (ViraFEST assay). The library was built by means of PCR. The sequencing machine was an Illumina iSeq 100. DNA from cultured CD4+ T cells underwent TCR sequencing with the Oncomine TCR Beta short-read assay at the Johns Hopkins FTIC core. TCRdb passed the public sequencing reads through fastp at Q25 and MiXCR, retaining productive beta sequences. A single entry per CDR3 protein holds the most common genes and DNA from its merged rows. The sample has about 20,000 distinct CDR3 sequences on record, approximately 57% of them singletons. About 8.9% of the sample rests with the top ten.

What these receptors recognize is not known. The starting material was CD4+ T cells from blood, cultured in vitro, obtained after SARS-CoV-2 vaccination. These receptors were obtained from a human donor who had recovered from COVID-19.

In this sample, this clonotype turned up a few times. This sequence joins TRBV28 and TRBJ1-2, with D possibly being TRBD1 (5 bases). The CDR3 is made up of 17 amino acids. In germline, CDR1 is MDHEN, CDR2 SYDVKM. Trimming took 6 bases from V and 2 from J, leaving 22 bases between them. CDR3 nucleotides: TGTGCCAGCAGGTCCCCTGTTGGGGGAGATAAAAACTATGGCTACACCTTC. Residues: CASRSPVGGDKNYGYTF.

The J gene is TRBJ1-2, the V gene TRBV19; the match to TRBD1 covers 9 bases. The trim removed 5 bases at V and 6 bases at J, leaving 13 bases unmatched. The CDR3 has 16 amino acids. Germline V gene data show CDR1 as LNHDA and CDR2 as SQIVND (reference sequence). CDR3 coding DNA: TGTGCCAGTAGTCACCCCCCGGGACAGGGAAGCCATGGCTACACCTTC. This encodes CASSHPPGQGSHGYTF.

The chain couples TRBV6-2 or TRBV6-3 to TRBJ2-7, with D unclear. Trimming shortened V by 3 bases and J by 6 bases, and 9 bases separated the two germline ends. Germline V gene data show CDR1 as MNHEY and CDR2 as SVGEGT. The length of the CDR3 is 12 residues. The CDR3 protein is CASSYALGEQYF. The CDR3 region has the DNA TGTGCCAGCAGTTATGCCCTAGGCGAGCAGTACTTC.

This chain links TRBV20-1 with TRBJ1-2; TRBD1 is a possible D gene (5 bases). The CDR3 totals 14 residues. Germline-derived CDR1 and CDR2 are DFQATT and SNEGSKA (reference sequence). V shed 5 bases and J shed 2 bases, with 15 bases lying between them. The CDR3 DNA reads as TGCAGTGCTCTCAGTGGGGCCGACAACTATGGCTACACCTTC. This translates into CSALSGADNYGYTF.

V gene TRBV7-9 combines with J gene TRBJ1-4; D is unresolved. This CDR3 has 13 amino acids. Germline V gene sequence: CDR1 SEHNR, CDR2 FQNEAQ (reference sequence). V was trimmed by 6 bases and J by 5 bases, leaving 10 bases between them. CDR3 nucleotide sequence: TGTGCCAGCAGTGGGGTCCAAAATGAAAAACTGTTTTTT. Translating gives CASSGVQNEKLFF.

This chain connects TRBV6-1 to TRBJ1-1; the match to TRBD1 covers 7 bases. The V and J ends lost 10 bases and 0 bases, in that order; junction bases with no gene match: 11. CDR1 MNHNS and CDR2 SASEGT come from the germline V gene. The CDR3 extends over 15 amino acids. The DNA of the CDR3 is TGTGCCACGACAGGGACACCGAACATGAACACTGAAGCTTTCTTT. It codes for CATTGTPNMNTEAFF.

The chain recombines TRBV19 with TRBJ1-1, with D unclear. This CDR3 contains 12 residues. The V end lost 5 bases, the J end lost 2 bases, and 6 bases lay between the germline ends. CDR1 and CDR2 (germline): LNHDA, SQIVND (reference sequence). The CDR3 protein is CASSAGNTEAFF. The DNA for the CDR3 is TGTGCCAGTAGTGCCGGAAACACTGAAGCTTTCTTT.

The chain combines TRBV20-1 with TRBJ2-6; 9 bases match TRBD1. V lost 1 base and J lost 4; bases outside the gene matches: 8. Germline values: CDR1 DFQATT, CDR2 SNEGSKA (reference sequence). The CDR3 consists of 17 residues. Here the CDR3 DNA reads TGCAGTGCTAGAGCCCCCGGGACAGGGTTCGGGGCCAACGTCCTGACTTTC. This encodes CSARAPGTGFGANVLTF.

This chain links TRBV6-2 or TRBV6-3 with TRBJ1-5; no reliable D call. Trimming pared 5 bases from V and 5 bases from J, leaving 10 bases between. The germline V gene encodes CDR1 MNHEY and CDR2 SVGEGT. The CDR3 runs 13 residues. CDR3 sequence reads: CASSITKDQPQHF. Written as DNA, the CDR3 is TGTGCCAGCAGTATTACTAAAGATCAGCCCCAGCATTTT.

V usage is TRBV6-5 and J usage is TRBJ1-5; D perhaps matches TRBD1 (5 bases). With 0 bases removed from V and 7 bases from J, the gap between germline ends came to 10 bases. Germline V CDR1 and CDR2: MNHEY, SVGAGI. CDR3 length: 14 residues. CDR3 protein: CASSYSGGGQPQHF. CDR3 in DNA: TGTGCCAGCAGTTACTCGGGCGGGGGACAGCCCCAGCATTTT.

The V call is TRBV5-4, the J call TRBJ1-1, with a tentative D call TRBD1 (5 bases). V shed 3 bases and J shed 8 bases, with 8 bases lying between them. CDR3 length: 11 residues. Germline V gene lookup returns CDR1 SGHNT and CDR2 YYREEE (reference sequence). The CDR3 loop reads CASSSQAEAFF. The CDR3, as DNA: TGTGCCAGCAGCTCACAGGCGGAAGCTTTCTTT.

In this sample, this clonotype turned up a few times. The rearrangement uses TRBV10-1 and TRBJ1-1; 10 bases fit TRBD1. The CDR3 is made up of 16 amino acids. The V segment lost 8 bases and the J segment 8 bases; nucleotides outside the gene matches: 17. The germline V gene has CDR1 WNHNN and CDR2 SYGVQD (reference sequence). The CDR3, as DNA: TGCGCCAGCTCCGGGGGGGGACAGGGGAAACCCGAGGAAGCTTTCTTT. As protein: CASSGGGQGKPEEAFF.

This chain connects TRBV7-8 to TRBJ1-2, with D tentatively TRBD1 (6 bases). Trimming took off 5 bases at V and 2 bases at J, with 15 bases between the two ends. Germline-derived CDR1 and CDR2 are SGHVS and FQNEAQ. The CDR3 has 15 residues. DNA for the CDR3: TGTGCCAGCAGCCTAGGGGCGGGGGCCAACTATGGCTACACCTTC. Translating gives CASSLGAGANYGYTF.

The chain is built from TRBV11-2 and TRBJ1-6; D unclear. The germline V gene has CDR1 SGHAT and CDR2 FQNNGV. The CDR3 is 15 residues long. Trimming stripped 1 base from V and 8 bases from J, with 12 bases between. The CDR3 DNA reads TGTGCCAGCAGCTTAGTGGAGCGGAGAGATTCACCCCTCCACTTT. It encodes CASSLVERRDSPLHF.

The V and J genes are TRBV7-9 and TRBJ1-5, with no clear D. Germline CDR1 and CDR2: SEHNR and FQNEAQ (reference sequence). There are 12 residues in the CDR3. Trimming removed 5 bases at V and 10 bases at J, with 12 bases between. CDR3 bases: TGTGCCAGCAGCGCGATGAATTACCCCCAGCATTTT. Translation: CASSAMNYPQHF.

The gene calls are TRBV6-2 or TRBV6-3 and TRBJ1-6; no definite D call. The CDR3 is 15 residues long. V gave up 2 bases and J gave up 10 bases, with 15 bases separating them. Germline loops: CDR1 MNHEY, CDR2 SVGEGT. As DNA, the CDR3 is TGTGCCAGCAGTTACCCAGGAGGGCTAGGCTCACCCCTCCACTTT. It codes for CASSYPGGLGSPLHF.

V gene TRBV7-8 combines with J gene TRBJ1-1; D may be TRBD1 (5 bases). V was trimmed by 1 base and J by 1 base, leaving 13 bases between them. CDR3 length: 16 residues. Germline assignment: CDR1 SGHVS and CDR2 FQNEAQ. The CDR3 region is CASSLGPGEPNTEAFF. For the CDR3, the DNA is TGTGCCAGCAGCTTAGGGCCGGGGGAGCCGAACACTGAAGCTTTCTTT.

The chain employs TRBV19 and TRBJ1-6; D is ambiguous. V lost 9 bases, J lost 4 bases, and 7 bases lay in between. This CDR3 is built from 12 residues. Germline V CDR1 and CDR2: LNHDA, SQIVND (reference sequence). The chain's CDR3 is CASRQYNSPLHF. For the CDR3, the DNA is TGTGCCAGCCGGCAGTATAATTCACCCCTCCACTTT.

This chain links TRBV18 with TRBJ1-1; possible D gene TRBD1, 6 bases. The CDR3 covers 15 residues. V was clipped by 3 bases and J by 2 bases, with 13 bases between them. From germline, CDR1 is KGHSH and CDR2 LQKENI. The CDR3 region has the DNA TGTGCCAGCTCACCCCCCACAGGGCCCAACACTGAAGCTTTCTTT. It is translated as CASSPPTGPNTEAFF.

V and J are TRBV19 and TRBJ2-1; 7 bases match TRBD1. From germline, CDR1 is LNHDA and CDR2 SQIVND (reference sequence). Unmatched junction bases numbered 5, after V lost 3 bases and J lost 0 bases. This CDR3 contains 16 residues. CDR3 sequence (DNA): TGTGCCAGTAGTATCGACAGGGTCAGCTCCTACAATGAGCAGTTCTTC. As protein: CASSIDRVSSYNEQFF.

This clonotype has more than one count but fewer than ten. The rearrangement links TRBV11-2 to TRBJ1-6; D is unresolved. V lost 0 bases, J lost 8 bases, and 8 bases lay in between. From germline, CDR1 is SGHAT and CDR2 FQNNGV. The CDR3 runs 14 residues. Here the CDR3 reads CASSLEGVDSPLHF. The CDR3 nucleotides are TGTGCCAGCAGCTTAGAGGGAGTGGATTCACCCCTCCACTTT.

This clonotype was observed a handful of times. V and J are TRBV12-1 and TRBJ1-5. TRBV12-1 counts as a pseudogene. The CDR3 extends over 15 amino acids. CDR3 DNA: TGTGCCAGCAGCTTTAGCAGGCATAGCAATCAGCCCCAGCATTTT. Protein sequence: CASSFSRHSNQPQHF.

The gene calls are TRBV11-3 and TRBJ2-7; no firm D call. The CDR3 length is 14 residues. The V end was cut by 1 base, the J end by 4 bases, with 11 bases between. Germline CDR1 SGHNT, CDR2 YENEEA. In nucleotides, the CDR3 is TGTGCCAGCAGCTTAGGTCCAGGTGGTTACGAGCAGTACTTC. As protein: CASSLGPGGYEQYF. Together with reference TRBV11-3 and TRBJ2-7, the CDR3 gives the full variable domain: EAGVVQSPRYKIIEKKQPVAFWCNPISGHNTLYWYLQNLGQGPELLIRYENEEAVDDSQLPKDRFSAERLKGVDSTLKIQPAELGDSAVYLCASSLGPGGYEQYFGPGTRLTVT.

This clonotype was detected a few times. The V call is TRBV7-8, the J call TRBJ1-2; D is unclear. This CDR3 is 16 amino acids long. Germline values: CDR1 SGHVS, CDR2 FQNEAQ. The V gene lost 6 bases and the J gene lost 6 bases, with 23 bases spanning the gap. CDR3 sequence (DNA): TGTGCCAGCAGGCTAATCACGGGCGAATACGGGAATGGCTACACCTTC. Translation gives CASRLITGEYGNGYTF.

The V gene is TRBV2, the J gene TRBJ1-5; 9 bases agree with TRBD1. The length of the CDR3 is 14 residues. V lost 6 bases to trimming and J lost 6 bases; unmatched junction nucleotides: 6. Germline V gene lookup returns CDR1 SNHLY and CDR2 FYNNEI. The CDR3 here is CASRGTGNSQPQHF. The CDR3 DNA reads TGTGCCAGCAGAGGGACAGGGAATTCTCAGCCCCAGCATTTT.

This clonotype has only a few counts. The V gene is TRBV20-1, the J gene TRBJ1-1, with D possibly TRBD1 on 5 matching bases. Trimming pared 3 bases from V and 10 bases from J, leaving 15 bases between. The CDR3 totals 12 residues. Germline V gene lookup returns CDR1 DFQATT and CDR2 SNEGSKA (reference sequence). The CDR3 DNA follows: TGCAGTGCTAGCGACAGCCAGAGGGGAGCTTTCTTT. Its translation is CSASDSQRGAFF.